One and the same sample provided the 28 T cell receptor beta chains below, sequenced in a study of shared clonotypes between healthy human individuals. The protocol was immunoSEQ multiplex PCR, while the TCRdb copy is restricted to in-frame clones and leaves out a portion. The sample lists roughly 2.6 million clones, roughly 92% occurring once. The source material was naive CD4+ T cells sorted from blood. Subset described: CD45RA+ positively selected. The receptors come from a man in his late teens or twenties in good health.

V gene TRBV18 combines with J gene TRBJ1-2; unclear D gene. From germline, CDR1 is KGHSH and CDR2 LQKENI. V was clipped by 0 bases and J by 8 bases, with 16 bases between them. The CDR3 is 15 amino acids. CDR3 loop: CASSPPNRFPGGYTF. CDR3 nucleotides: TGTGCCAGCTCACCACCGAATAGGTTCCCAGGAGGCTACACCTTC.

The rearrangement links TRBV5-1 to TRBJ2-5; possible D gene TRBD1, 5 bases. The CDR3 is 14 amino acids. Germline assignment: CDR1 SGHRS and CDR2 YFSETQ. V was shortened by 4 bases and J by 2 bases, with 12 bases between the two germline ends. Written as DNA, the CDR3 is TGCGCCAGCAGCCAGGGAAGTCAACAAGAGACCCAGTACTTC. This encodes CASSQGSQQETQYF.

The CDR3 protein is CASSFPGLAGPYEQYF. The DNA for the CDR3 is TGTGCCAGCAGCTTCCCCGGACTAGCGGGCCCCTACGAGCAGTACTTC. V is TRBV5-4 and J is TRBJ2-7; 11 bases line up with TRBD2. The V gene's germline CDR1 is SGHNT and CDR2 YYREEE (reference sequence). V gave up 2 bases and J gave up 2 bases; unmatched junction bases: 6. The CDR3 covers 16 residues.

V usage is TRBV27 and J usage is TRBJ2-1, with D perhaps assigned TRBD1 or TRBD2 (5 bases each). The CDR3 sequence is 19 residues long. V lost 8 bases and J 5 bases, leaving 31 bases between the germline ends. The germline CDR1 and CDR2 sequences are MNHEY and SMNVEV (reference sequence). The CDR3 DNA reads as TGTGCCAGCCTTCCTCCGGGGCAAGCCGGCGGTGCCCCCCACAATGAGCAGTTCTTC. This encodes CASLPPGQAGGAPHNEQFF.

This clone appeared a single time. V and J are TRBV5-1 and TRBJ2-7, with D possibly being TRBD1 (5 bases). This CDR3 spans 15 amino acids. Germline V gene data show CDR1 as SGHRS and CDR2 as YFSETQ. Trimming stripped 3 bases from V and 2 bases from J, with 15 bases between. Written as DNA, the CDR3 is TGCGCCAGCAGCTACGCCCCGACAGACACCTACGAGCAGTACTTC. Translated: CASSYAPTDTYEQYF. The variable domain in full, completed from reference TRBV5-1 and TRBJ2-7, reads KAGVTQTPRYLIKTRGQQVTLSCSPISGHRSVSWYQQTPGQGLQFLFEYFSETQRNKGNFPGRFSGRQFSNSRSEMNVSTLELGDSALYLCASSYAPTDTYEQYFGPGTRLTVT.

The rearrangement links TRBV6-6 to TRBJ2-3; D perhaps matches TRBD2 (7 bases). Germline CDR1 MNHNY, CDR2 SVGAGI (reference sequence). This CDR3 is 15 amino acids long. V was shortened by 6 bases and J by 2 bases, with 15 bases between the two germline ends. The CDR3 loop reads CASRQLGGPTDTQYF. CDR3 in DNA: TGTGCCAGCAGACAACTCGGGGGGCCCACAGATACGCAGTATTTT.

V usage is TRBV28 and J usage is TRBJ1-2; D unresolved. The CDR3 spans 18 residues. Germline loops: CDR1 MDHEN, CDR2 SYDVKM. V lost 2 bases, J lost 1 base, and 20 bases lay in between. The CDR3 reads CASSLMVSSAAINYGYTF. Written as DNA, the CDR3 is TGTGCCAGCAGTTTAATGGTTTCCTCGGCAGCGATTAACTATGGCTACACCTTC.

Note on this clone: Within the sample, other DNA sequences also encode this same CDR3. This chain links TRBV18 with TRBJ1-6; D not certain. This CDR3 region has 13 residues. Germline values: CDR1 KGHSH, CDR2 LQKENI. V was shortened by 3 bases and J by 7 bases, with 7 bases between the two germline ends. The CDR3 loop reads CASSPTGNSPLHF. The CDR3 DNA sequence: TGTGCCAGCTCACCTACTGGGAATTCACCCCTCCACTTT.

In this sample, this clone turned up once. In DNA, the CDR3 is TGCGCCAGCAGCTTGTCTTGGACAAGCTCCTATAATTCACCCCTCCACTTT. Encoded protein: CASSLSWTSSYNSPLHF. The chain combines TRBV5-1 with TRBJ1-6, with D maybe TRBD1 (5 bases). V lost 1 base, J lost 0 bases, and 11 bases lay in between. The CDR3 runs to 17 residues. The germline V gene has CDR1 SGHRS and CDR2 YFSETQ.

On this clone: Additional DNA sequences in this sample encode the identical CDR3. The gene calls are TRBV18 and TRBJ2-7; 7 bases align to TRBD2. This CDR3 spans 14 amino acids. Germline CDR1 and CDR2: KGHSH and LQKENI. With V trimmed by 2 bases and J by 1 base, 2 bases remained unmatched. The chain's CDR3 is CASSPAGGSYEQYF. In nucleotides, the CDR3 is TGTGCCAGCTCACCAGCCGGGGGGTCCTACGAGCAGTACTTC.

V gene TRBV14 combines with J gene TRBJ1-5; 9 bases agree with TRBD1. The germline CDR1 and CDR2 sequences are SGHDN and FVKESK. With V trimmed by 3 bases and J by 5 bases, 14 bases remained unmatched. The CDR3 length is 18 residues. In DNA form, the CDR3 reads TGTGCCAGCAGCCAGCCTAATCCGACAGGGGGGGTGGATCAGCCCCAGCATTTT. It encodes CASSQPNPTGGVDQPQHF.

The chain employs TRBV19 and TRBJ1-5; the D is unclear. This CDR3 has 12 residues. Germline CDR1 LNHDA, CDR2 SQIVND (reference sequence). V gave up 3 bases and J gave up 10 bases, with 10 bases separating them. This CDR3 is CASSILPAPQHF. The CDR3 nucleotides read TGTGCCAGTAGTATCCTCCCTGCTCCCCAGCATTTT.

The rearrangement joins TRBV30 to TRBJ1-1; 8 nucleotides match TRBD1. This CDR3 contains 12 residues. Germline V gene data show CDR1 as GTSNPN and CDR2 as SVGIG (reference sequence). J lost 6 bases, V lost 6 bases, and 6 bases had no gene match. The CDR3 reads CACMDRVAEAFF. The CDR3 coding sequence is TGTGCCTGCATGGACAGGGTCGCTGAAGCTTTCTTT.

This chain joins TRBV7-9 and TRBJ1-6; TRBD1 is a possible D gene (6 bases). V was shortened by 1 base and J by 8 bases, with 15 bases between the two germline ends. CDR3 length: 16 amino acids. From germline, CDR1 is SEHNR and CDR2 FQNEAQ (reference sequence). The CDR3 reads CASSLGNRAGDSPLHF. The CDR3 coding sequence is TGTGCCAGCAGCTTAGGCAACAGGGCCGGGGATTCACCCCTCCACTTT.

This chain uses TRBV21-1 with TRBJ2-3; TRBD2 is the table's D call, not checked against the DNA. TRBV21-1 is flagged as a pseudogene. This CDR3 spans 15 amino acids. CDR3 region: CATAGLAGSTDTQYF. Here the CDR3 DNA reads TGTGCCACCGCGGGACTAGCGGGAAGCACAGATACGCAGTATTTT.

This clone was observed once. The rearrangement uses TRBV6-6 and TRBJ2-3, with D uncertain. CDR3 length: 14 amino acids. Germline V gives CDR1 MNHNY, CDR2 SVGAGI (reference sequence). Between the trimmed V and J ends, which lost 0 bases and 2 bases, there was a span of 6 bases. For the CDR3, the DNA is TGTGCCAGCAGTTACTCAGTTACCACAGATACGCAGTATTTT. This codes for CASSYSVTTDTQYF.

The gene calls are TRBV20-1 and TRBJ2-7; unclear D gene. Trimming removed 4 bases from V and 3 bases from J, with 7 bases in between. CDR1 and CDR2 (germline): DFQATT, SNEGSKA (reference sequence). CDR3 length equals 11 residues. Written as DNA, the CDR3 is TGCAGTGCTAACAGCTTCTACGAGCAGTACTTC. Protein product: CSANSFYEQYF.

CDR3 region: CASSFGRGNTEAFF. The CDR3 DNA sequence: TGTGCCAGCAGCTTCGGCAGGGGGAACACTGAAGCTTTCTTT. The chain employs TRBV5-6 and TRBJ1-1, with D tentatively TRBD1 (6 bases). Looked up from germline, CDR1 is SGHDT and CDR2 is YYEEEE. Between the trimmed V and J ends, which lost 2 bases and 1 base, there was a span of 9 bases. The CDR3 covers 14 residues.

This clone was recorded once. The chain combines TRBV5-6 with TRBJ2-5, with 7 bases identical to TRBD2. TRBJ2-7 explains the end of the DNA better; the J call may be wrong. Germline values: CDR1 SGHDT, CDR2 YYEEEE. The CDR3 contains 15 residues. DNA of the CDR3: TGTGCCAGCAGCTTCTTATCGGGGGGCTCCTACGAGCAGTACTTC. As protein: CASSFLSGGSYEQYF.

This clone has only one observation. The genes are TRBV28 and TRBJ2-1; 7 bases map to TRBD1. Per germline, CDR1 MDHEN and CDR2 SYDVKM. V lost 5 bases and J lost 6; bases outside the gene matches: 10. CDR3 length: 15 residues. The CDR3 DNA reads TGTGCCAGCAGTGAAGGCGACAGGGAGTCCAATGAGCAGTTCTTC. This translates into CASSEGDRESNEQFF. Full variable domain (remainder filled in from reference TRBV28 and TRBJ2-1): DVKVTQSSRYLVKRTGEKVFLECVQDMDHENMFWYRQDPGLGLRLIYFSYDVKMKEKGDIPEGYSVSREKKERFSLILESASTNQTSMYLCASSEGDRESNEQFFGPGTRLTVL.

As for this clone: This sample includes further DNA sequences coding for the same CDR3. The CDR3 DNA sequence: TGTGCCAGCTCACCAGGGATCTCTGGGGCCAACGTCCTGACTTTC. Translation gives CASSPGISGANVLTF. The chain is built from TRBV18 and TRBJ2-6; unclear D gene. The CDR3 is 15 residues long. Trimming removed 2 bases from V and 0 bases from J, with 5 bases in between. The germline CDR1 and CDR2 sequences are KGHSH and LQKENI.

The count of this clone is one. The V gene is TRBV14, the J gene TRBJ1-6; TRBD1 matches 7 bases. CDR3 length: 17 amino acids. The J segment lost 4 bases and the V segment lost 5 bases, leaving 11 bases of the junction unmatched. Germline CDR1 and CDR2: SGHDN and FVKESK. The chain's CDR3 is CASSRQAGQPYNSPLHF. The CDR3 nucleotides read TGTGCCAGCAGCAGACAGGCGGGACAGCCATATAATTCACCCCTCCACTTT.

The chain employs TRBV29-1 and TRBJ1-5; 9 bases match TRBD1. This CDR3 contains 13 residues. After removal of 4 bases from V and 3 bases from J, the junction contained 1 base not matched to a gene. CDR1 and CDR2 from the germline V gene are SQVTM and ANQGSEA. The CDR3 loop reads CSVGDRDNQPQHF. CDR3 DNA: TGCAGCGTTGGGGACAGGGACAATCAGCCCCAGCATTTT.

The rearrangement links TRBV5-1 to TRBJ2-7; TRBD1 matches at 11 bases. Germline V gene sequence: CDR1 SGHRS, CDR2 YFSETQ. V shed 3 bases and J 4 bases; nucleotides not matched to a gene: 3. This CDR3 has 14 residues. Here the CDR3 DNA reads TGCGCCAGCAGCTGGGACAGGGGGTTTTACGAGCAGTACTTC. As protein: CASSWDRGFYEQYF.

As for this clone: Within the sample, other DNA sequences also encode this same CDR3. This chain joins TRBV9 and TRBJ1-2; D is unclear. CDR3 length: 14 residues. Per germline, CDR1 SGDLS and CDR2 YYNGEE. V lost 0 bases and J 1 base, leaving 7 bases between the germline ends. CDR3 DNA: TGTGCCAGCAGCGTAGGTTCCAGTAACTATGGCTACACCTTC. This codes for CASSVGSSNYGYTF.

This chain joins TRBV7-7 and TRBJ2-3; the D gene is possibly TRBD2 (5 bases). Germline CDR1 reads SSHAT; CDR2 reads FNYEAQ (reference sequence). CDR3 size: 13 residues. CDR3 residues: CAIGEQNTDTQYF. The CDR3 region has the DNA TGTGCTATTGGGGAGCAGAACACAGATACGCAGTATTTT.

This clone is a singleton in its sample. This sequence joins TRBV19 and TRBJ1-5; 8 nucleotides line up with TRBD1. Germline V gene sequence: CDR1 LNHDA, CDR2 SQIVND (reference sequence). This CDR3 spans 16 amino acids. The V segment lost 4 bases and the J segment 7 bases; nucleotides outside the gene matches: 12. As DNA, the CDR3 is TGTGCCAGTAGTACGGAGACAGGGGTTTCCACGCAGCCCCAGCATTTT. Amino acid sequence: CASSTETGVSTQPQHF.

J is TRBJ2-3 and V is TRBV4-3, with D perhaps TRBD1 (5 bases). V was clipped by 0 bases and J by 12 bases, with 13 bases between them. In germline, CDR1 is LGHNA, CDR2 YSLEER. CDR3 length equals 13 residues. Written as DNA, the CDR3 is TGCGCCAGCAGCCAAGAGCTAGGGGCTGCTCAGTATTTT. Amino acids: CASSQELGAAQYF.